Each of the 13 T cell receptor beta chains below was sequenced from the same sample in a study of Graves' ophthalmopathy and Graves' hyperthyroidism. Amplification of the TCR beta CDR3 regions used RNA transcripts (as template). Investigators did first-round RT-PCR with HTBI primers, then second-round multiplex PCR. TCRdb called the multiplex PCR reads again in MiXCR, with one record for every CDR3 protein. The table shows fewer than 650,000 distinct CDR3 sequences, with approximately 22% occurring only once. The material sequenced was peripheral blood. These TCRs come from a woman aged 18-29 years with stable Graves' hyperthyroidism. Some clones in this sample may be carry-over from other donors' samples.

This clonotype was observed at least ten times. CDR3 loop: CAWSGDNRRETQYF. CDR3 nucleotide sequence: TGTGCCTGGAGTGGGGACAACAGGAGGGAGACCCAGTACTTC. V usage is TRBV30 and J usage is TRBJ2-5, with D tentatively TRBD1 (6 bases). Germline CDR1 is GTSNPN and CDR2 is SVGIG (reference sequence). Between the trimmed V and J ends, which lost 1 base and 5 bases, there was a span of 14 bases. CDR3 length: 14 amino acids. Filled out from reference TRBV30 and TRBJ2-5, the complete variable domain reads SQTIHQWPATLVQPVGSPLSLECTVEGTSNPNLYWYRQAAGRGLQLLFYSVGIGQISSEVPQNLSASRPQDRQFILSSKKLLLSDSGFYLCAWSGDNRRETQYFGPGTRLLVL.

In its sample, this clonotype was seen many times. The chain links TRBV20-1 to TRBJ2-7; perhaps D is TRBD1 or TRBD2 (5 bases each). V was pared by 5 bases and J by 3 bases, with 14 bases between. Germline-derived CDR1 and CDR2 are DFQATT and SNEGSKA (reference sequence). This CDR3 has 13 residues. The CDR3 nucleotides read TGCAGTGCTGGCCCGGGACGGCTCTACGAGCAGTACTTC. Protein sequence: CSAGPGRLYEQYF.

This clonotype was detected ten times or more. The V call is TRBV7-9, the J call TRBJ1-1; the D is unclear. Germline CDR1 is SEHNR and CDR2 is FQNEAQ (reference sequence). The CDR3 contains 14 residues. V was shortened by 1 base and J by 1 base, with 7 bases between the two germline ends. CDR3 in DNA: TGTGCCAGCAGCTTAGACATGGCGAACACTGAAGCTTTCTTT. Its protein product is CASSLDMANTEAFF.

This clonotype was seen ten or more times. The V gene is TRBV24-1, the J gene TRBJ2-7; D gene ambiguous. This CDR3 is built from 16 residues. V was cut by 2 bases and J by 0 bases, with 13 bases left in between. Germline V lookup: CDR1 KGHDR, CDR2 SFDVKD. The DNA of the CDR3 is TGTGCCACCAGTGATTCGAGGCATAGCAACTCCTACGAGCAGTACTTC. Translated, it gives CATSDSRHSNSYEQYF.

This clonotype was seen ten or more times. This chain links TRBV5-6 with TRBJ1-2; the D gene is possibly TRBD1 (5 bases). The CDR3 runs to 14 residues. V shed 6 bases and J shed 7 bases, with 19 bases lying between them. CDR1 and CDR2 from the germline V gene are SGHDT and YYEEEE. CDR3 loop: CASTPGTSGGGYTF. In DNA, the CDR3 is TGTGCCAGCACGCCCGGGACCTCTGGAGGTGGCTACACCTTC. Supplemented by reference TRBV5-6 and TRBJ1-2, the full variable domain reads DAGVTQSPTHLIKTRGQQVTLRCSPKSGHDTVSWYQQALGQGPQFIFQYYEEEERQRGNFPDRFSGHQFPNYSSELNVNALLLGDSALYLCASTPGTSGGGYTFGSGTRLTVV.

This clonotype was counted a few times. The chain couples TRBV6-1 to TRBJ1-2; 8 bases agree with TRBD1. The CDR3 extends over 13 amino acids. V trimming: 4 bases; J trimming: 5 bases; junction bases outside the gene matches: 3. Germline loops: CDR1 MNHNS, CDR2 SASEGT. The CDR3, as DNA: TGTGCCAGCAGTGGGAACAGGGGGTATGGCTACACCTTC. This sequence encodes CASSGNRGYGYTF.

V is TRBV4-1 and J is TRBJ2-4; D is unclear. There are 12 residues in the CDR3. Trimming took 0 bases from V and 4 from J, leaving 1 base between them. Germline CDR1 is MGHRA and CDR2 is YSYEKL. The CDR3 loop is CASSQDKNIQYF. The CDR3 DNA sequence: TGCGCCAGCAGCCAAGATAAAAACATTCAGTACTTC.

Worth noting for this clonotype: A read error is possible here, since a much larger clone lies one base away. J is TRBJ2-2 and V is TRBV12-3 or TRBV12-4; TRBD1 is a possible D gene (6 bases). The CDR3 is 15 residues long. V was clipped by 7 bases and J by 0 bases, with 12 bases between them. CDR3 sequence (DNA): TGTGCCAGCACCTTGGACAGCGCGAACACCGGGGAGCTGTTTTTT. Its translation is CASTLDSANTGELFF.

The chain links TRBV20-1 to TRBJ2-5; no clear D. The V end was cut by 7 bases, the J end by 5 bases, with 11 bases between. The CDR3 is made up of 11 amino acids. Germline CDR1 is DFQATT and CDR2 is SNEGSKA (reference sequence). CDR3 DNA sequence: TGCAGTGTAAACCCCCAGGAGACCCAGTACTTC. This codes for CSVNPQETQYF.

The chain has TRBV6-2 or TRBV6-3 and TRBJ2-7; 9 nucleotides match TRBD2. CDR1 is MNHEY and CDR2 is SVGEGT in the germline V gene. The CDR3 is 14 residues long. The junction had 8 bases not matched to a gene; V was cut back by 5 bases and J by 6 bases. CDR3 bases: TGTGCCAGCAGTACCGCCGCGGGGGGGTTCGAGCAGTACTTC. It translates to CASSTAAGGFEQYF.

The rearrangement uses TRBV9 and TRBJ1-3; D unclear. V dropped 0 bases and J dropped 0 bases, with 10 bases sitting between them. Germline loops: CDR1 SGDLS, CDR2 YYNGEE. The CDR3 is made up of 16 amino acids. CDR3 sequence (DNA): TGTGCCAGCAGCGTAGCGGGTTATAACTCTGGAAACACCATATATTTT. It is translated as CASSVAGYNSGNTIYF.

This clonotype was seen once. This CDR3 is missing its conserved last phenylalanine or tryptophan, likely due to a read error. This chain joins TRBV27 and TRBJ2-2; 7 bases map to TRBD1. The germline gives CDR1 MNHEY, CDR2 SMNVEV (reference sequence). J lost 4 bases, V lost 5 bases, and 10 bases had no gene match. This CDR3 is 16 amino acids long. The CDR3 is CASSPFDRVGTGELFC. The CDR3, as DNA: TGTGCCAGCAGTCCCTTCGACAGGGTGGGCACCGGGGAGCTGTTTTGT.

This clonotype was recorded many times. V is TRBV7-6 and J is TRBJ2-7; 8 nucleotides line up with TRBD2. With 4 bases clipped from V and 9 bases from J, the junction kept 11 bases outside the gene matches. Germline-derived CDR1 and CDR2 are SGHVS and FNYEAQ. This CDR3 is built from 14 residues. The CDR3 DNA is TGTGCCAGCAGCTCAACCCCTACGGGAGGGGGGCAGTACTTC. This gives the protein CASSSTPTGGGQYF.